Shown below are 20 T cell receptor beta chains from a single sample sequenced in a study of identifying expanded T cells in peripheral blood. TCRdb's table, derived via immunoSEQ multiplex PCR, lists solely in-frame clones and lacks some. The sample lists 100,000 or so clones, roughly 87% occurring once. The sample comprised blood. The receptors were sampled from a person aged 18-70 years in good health.

This clone was recorded a few times. The CDR3 region is CASSLGGAGRYEQYF. CDR3 bases: TGTGCCAGCAGCTTAGGGGGAGCGGGGCGCTACGAGCAGTACTTC. The V call is TRBV7-2, the J call TRBJ2-7; 7 bases line up with TRBD2. The CDR3 extends over 15 amino acids. Trimming removed 1 base from V and 3 bases from J; junction bases left unmatched: 6. Germline CDR1 reads SGHTA; CDR2 reads FQGNSA.

The chain carries TRBV4-2 and TRBJ1-5; 8 bases align to TRBD1. This CDR3 comprises 16 residues. The germline gives CDR1 LGHNA, CDR2 YNFKEQ. Trimming at V came to 4 bases and at J to 7 bases, leaving 12 bases not matched to a gene. For the CDR3, the DNA is TGTGCCAGCAGCCCATTACAGGGGGGATCGGGCCAGCCCCAGCATTTT. It codes for CASSPLQGGSGQPQHF.

V gene TRBV4-3 combines with J gene TRBJ2-2, with a possible D match to TRBD1 (5 bases). The V gene's germline CDR1 is LGHNA and CDR2 YSLEER. The V end lost 5 bases, the J end lost 4 bases, and 8 bases lay between the germline ends. The CDR3 has 13 amino acids. In nucleotides, the CDR3 is TGCGCCAGCAGCTCTAGGGGCACCGGGGAGCTGTTTTTT. Its translation is CASSSRGTGELFF.

The rearrangement joins TRBV5-6 to TRBJ2-1; D is possibly TRBD1 (6 bases). Germline-derived CDR1 and CDR2 are SGHDT and YYEEEE. V lost 2 bases, J lost 6 bases, and 15 bases lay in between. The CDR3 totals 15 residues. The CDR3 DNA sequence: TGTGCCAGCAGCTTCCCCCGGGGACATTTCAATGAGCAGTTCTTC. This gives the protein CASSFPRGHFNEQFF.

The chain carries TRBV5-6 and TRBJ1-1; D not resolved. The CDR3 is made up of 11 amino acids. Germline-derived CDR1 and CDR2 are SGHDT and YYEEEE. The V gene lost 1 base and the J gene lost 8 bases, with 6 bases spanning the gap. The CDR3 nucleotides are TGTGCCAGCAGCTTGTACCGGGAAGCTTTCTTT. Its protein product is CASSLYREAFF.

The chain carries TRBV7-2 and TRBJ2-3; 14 nucleotides match TRBD2. V trimming: 3 bases; J trimming: 8 bases; junction bases outside the gene matches: 7. The CDR3 runs 16 residues. Looked up from germline, CDR1 is SGHTA and CDR2 is FQGNSA. CDR3 DNA sequence: TGTGCCAGCAGCTTCATGGGGACTAGCGGGGGTGGTACGCAGTATTTT. It is translated as CASSFMGTSGGGTQYF.

V gene TRBV7-2 combines with J gene TRBJ1-5; no reliable D call. The CDR3 length is 13 residues. The germline gives CDR1 SGHTA, CDR2 FQGNSA. The V and J ends lost 4 bases and 4 bases respectively, with 8 bases between them. The CDR3 nucleotides read TGTGCCAGCAGCTGGACCTTGAATCAGCCCCAGCATTTT. Protein sequence: CASSWTLNQPQHF.

The J gene is TRBJ1-5, the V gene TRBV2, with D unclear. V shed 8 bases and J shed 3 bases, with 11 bases lying between them. The CDR3 covers 13 residues. Germline V gene data show CDR1 as SNHLY and CDR2 as FYNNEI. The CDR3 nucleotides are TGTGCCAGCGCAAGGGATGTCAATCAGCCCCAGCATTTT. It encodes CASARDVNQPQHF.

J is TRBJ1-1 and V is TRBV7-2, with TRBD1 as a possible D gene (5 bases). V lost 1 base, J lost 7 bases, and 13 bases lay in between. The CDR3 loop spans 14 amino acids. CDR1 is SGHTA and CDR2 is FQGNSA in the germline V gene. As DNA, the CDR3 is TGTGCCAGCAGCTTAGGTGCCCGACAGTATGAAGCTTTCTTT. This sequence encodes CASSLGARQYEAFF.

The J gene is TRBJ1-5, the V gene TRBV7-2, with 7 bases fitting TRBD1. The length of the CDR3 is 13 residues. Germline loops: CDR1 SGHTA, CDR2 FQGNSA. The V gene end was trimmed by 5 bases and the J gene end by 5 bases; junction bases not matched to a gene: 3. The CDR3 protein is CASSPDRDQPQHF. The CDR3, as DNA: TGTGCCAGCAGCCCCGACAGGGATCAGCCCCAGCATTTT.

The chain employs TRBV5-1 and TRBJ2-3; no definite D call. Between the trimmed V and J ends, which lost 4 bases and 0 bases, there was a span of 15 bases. The CDR3 loop spans 16 amino acids. Germline lookup yields CDR1 SGHRS and CDR2 YFSETQ. CDR3 amino acids: CASSAPSGPSTDTQYF. CDR3 coding DNA: TGCGCCAGCAGCGCTCCGTCCGGCCCTAGCACAGATACGCAGTATTTT. The full variable domain, in which reference TRBV5-1 and TRBJ2-3 provide the parts outside the CDR3, is KAGVTQTPRYLIKTRGQQVTLSCSPISGHRSVSWYQQTPGQGLQFLFEYFSETQRNKGNFPGRFSGRQFSNSRSEMNVSTLELGDSALYLCASSAPSGPSTDTQYFGPGTRLTVL.

The chain uses TRBV7-9 and TRBJ1-6; maybe TRBD1 (6 bases). The CDR3 runs to 14 residues. The V end was cut by 2 bases, the J end by 10 bases, with 12 bases between. Germline-derived CDR1 and CDR2 are SEHNR and FQNEAQ (reference sequence). CDR3 protein: CASSLMAGDSPLHF. The CDR3 coding sequence is TGTGCCAGCAGCTTAATGGCAGGGGACTCACCCCTCCACTTT.

V gene TRBV14 combines with J gene TRBJ2-7; D gene ambiguous. This CDR3 comprises 16 residues. CDR1 and CDR2 (germline): SGHDN, FVKESK. V was shortened by 1 base and J by 2 bases, with 15 bases between the two germline ends. Here the CDR3 DNA reads TGTGCCAGCAGCCAAGGCGTGGCGGTAGGTACCTACGAGCAGTACTTC. It is translated as CASSQGVAVGTYEQYF.

This chain connects TRBV10-3 to TRBJ2-3, with 13 bases aligning to TRBD2. Germline assignment: CDR1 ENHRY and CDR2 SYGVKD. V dropped 4 bases and J dropped 4; count of bases not matched to a gene: 8. The CDR3 contains 17 residues. In DNA, the CDR3 is TGTGCCATCAGTGGGGGGACTAGCGGGGATAAGGCAGATACGCAGTATTTT. Residues: CAISGGTSGDKADTQYF.

CDR3 DNA: TGCAGCGTTGAAGGCGGGAGGGGGCTCGTCACTGAAGCTTTCTTT. This translates into CSVEGGRGLVTEAFF. The V call is TRBV29-1, the J call TRBJ1-1; 7 nucleotides line up with TRBD1. J gave up 4 bases and V 1 base, and 9 bases lay outside the gene matches. In germline, CDR1 is SQVTM, CDR2 ANQGSEA. The CDR3 runs to 15 residues.

The rearrangement uses TRBV7-2 and TRBJ1-1; TRBD1 aligns across 10 bases. CDR3 length: 12 amino acids. V trimming: 6 bases; J trimming: 6 bases; junction bases outside the gene matches: 1. Germline CDR1 SGHTA, CDR2 FQGNSA. CDR3 in DNA: TGTGCCAGCAGGACAGGGGGCTCTGAAGCTTTCTTT. Its translation: CASRTGGSEAFF.

This sequence joins TRBV5-4 and TRBJ2-3, with D perhaps TRBD1 or TRBD2 (6 bases each). Germline V lookup: CDR1 SGHNT, CDR2 YYREEE (reference sequence). V gave up 5 bases and J gave up 2 bases, with 12 bases separating them. This CDR3 spans 14 amino acids. Here the CDR3 reads CASSAPGATDTQYF. In DNA form, the CDR3 reads TGTGCCAGCAGTGCCCCGGGGGCCACAGATACGCAGTATTTT. The full variable domain, rest sourced from reference TRBV5-4 and TRBJ2-3, is ETGVTQSPTHLIKTRGQQVTLRCSSQSGHNTVSWYQQALGQGPQFIFQYYREEENGRGNFPPRFSGLQFPNYSSELNVNALELDDSALYLCASSAPGATDTQYFGPGTRLTVL.

V usage is TRBV7-2 and J usage is TRBJ1-2, with 10 bases matching TRBD1. This CDR3 region has 14 residues. Germline CDR1 is SGHTA and CDR2 is FQGNSA. V was clipped by 6 bases and J by 5 bases; unmatched bases: 6. The CDR3 loop is CASRLPGQGYGYTF. The CDR3 DNA sequence: TGTGCCAGCAGACTCCCGGGACAGGGGTATGGCTACACCTTC.

This chain links TRBV5-1 with TRBJ2-5; D may be TRBD1 (6 bases). There are 15 residues in the CDR3. Trimming shortened V by 4 bases and J by 2 bases, and 15 bases separated the two germline ends. The germline CDR1 and CDR2 sequences are SGHRS and YFSETQ. The CDR3 DNA reads as TGCGCCAGCAGCGCTGGGGCCCAGGGGCAAGAGACCCAGTACTTC. The encoded protein is CASSAGAQGQETQYF. Variable domain in full (rest from reference TRBV5-1 and TRBJ2-5): KAGVTQTPRYLIKTRGQQVTLSCSPISGHRSVSWYQQTPGQGLQFLFEYFSETQRNKGNFPGRFSGRQFSNSRSEMNVSTLELGDSALYLCASSAGAQGQETQYFGPGTRLLVL.

The V gene is TRBV4-3, the J gene TRBJ2-7; TRBD1 matches 7 bases. CDR1 is LGHNA and CDR2 is YSLEER in the germline V gene. This CDR3 contains 14 residues. V lost 3 bases to trimming and J lost 3 bases; unmatched junction nucleotides: 5. The CDR3 region has the DNA TGCGCCAGCAGCCAGGGCAGGGGGAACTACGAGCAGTACTTC. Amino acids: CASSQGRGNYEQYF.